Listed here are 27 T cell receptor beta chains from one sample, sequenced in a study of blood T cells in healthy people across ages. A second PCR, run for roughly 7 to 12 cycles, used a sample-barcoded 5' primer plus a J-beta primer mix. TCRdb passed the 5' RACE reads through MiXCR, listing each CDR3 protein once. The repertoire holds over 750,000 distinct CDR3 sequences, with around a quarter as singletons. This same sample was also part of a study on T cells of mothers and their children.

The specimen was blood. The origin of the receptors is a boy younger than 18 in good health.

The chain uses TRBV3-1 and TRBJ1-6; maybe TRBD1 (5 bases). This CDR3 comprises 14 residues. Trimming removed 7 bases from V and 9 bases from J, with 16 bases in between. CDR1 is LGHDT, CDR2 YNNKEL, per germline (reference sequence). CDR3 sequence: CASKAGLQGSPLHF. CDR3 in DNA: TGTGCCAGCAAGGCGGGGCTCCAAGGTTCACCCCTCCACTTT.

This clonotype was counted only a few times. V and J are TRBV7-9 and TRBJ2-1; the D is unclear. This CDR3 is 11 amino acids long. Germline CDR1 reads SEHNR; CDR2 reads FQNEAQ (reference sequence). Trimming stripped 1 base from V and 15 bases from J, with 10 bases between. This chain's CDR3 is CASSLVGSWFF. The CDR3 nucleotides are TGTGCCAGCAGCTTAGTAGGTAGTTGGTTCTTC.

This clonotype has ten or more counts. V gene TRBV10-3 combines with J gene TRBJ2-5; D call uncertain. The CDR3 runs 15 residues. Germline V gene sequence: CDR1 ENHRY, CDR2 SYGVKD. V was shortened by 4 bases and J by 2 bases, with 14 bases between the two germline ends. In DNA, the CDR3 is TGTGCCATCAGTGGGACCGCGGCTAAGCAAGAGACCCAGTACTTC. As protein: CAISGTAAKQETQYF.

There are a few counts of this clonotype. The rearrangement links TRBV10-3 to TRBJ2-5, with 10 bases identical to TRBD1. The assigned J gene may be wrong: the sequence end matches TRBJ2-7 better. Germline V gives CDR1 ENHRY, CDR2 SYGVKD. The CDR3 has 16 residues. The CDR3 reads CAISDLWDRGPYEQYF. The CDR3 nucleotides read TGTGCCATCAGTGACTTATGGGACAGGGGCCCCTACGAGCAGTACTTC.

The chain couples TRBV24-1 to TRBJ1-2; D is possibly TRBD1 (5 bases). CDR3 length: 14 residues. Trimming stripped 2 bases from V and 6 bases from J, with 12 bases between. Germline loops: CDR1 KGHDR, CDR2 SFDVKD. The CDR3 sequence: CATSDYTGGNGYTF. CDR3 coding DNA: TGTGCCACCAGTGATTATACGGGGGGAAATGGCTACACCTTC.

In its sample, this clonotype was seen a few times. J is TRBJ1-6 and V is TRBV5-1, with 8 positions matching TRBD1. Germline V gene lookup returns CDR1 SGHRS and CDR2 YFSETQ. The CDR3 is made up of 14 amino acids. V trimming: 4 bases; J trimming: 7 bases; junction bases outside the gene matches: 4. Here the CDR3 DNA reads TGCGCCAGCAGCAACGACAGGGGAAATTCACCCCTCCACTTT. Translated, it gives CASSNDRGNSPLHF.

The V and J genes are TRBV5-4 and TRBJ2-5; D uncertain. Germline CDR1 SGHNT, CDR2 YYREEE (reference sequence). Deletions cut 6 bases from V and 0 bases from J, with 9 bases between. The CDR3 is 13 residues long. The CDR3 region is CASNTEYQETQYF. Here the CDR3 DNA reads TGTGCCAGCAACACGGAGTACCAAGAGACCCAGTACTTC.

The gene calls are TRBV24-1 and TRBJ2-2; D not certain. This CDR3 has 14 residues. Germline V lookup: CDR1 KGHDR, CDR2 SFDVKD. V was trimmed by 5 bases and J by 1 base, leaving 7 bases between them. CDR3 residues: CATSVGLNTGELFF. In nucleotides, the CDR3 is TGTGCCACCAGTGTGGGGTTGAACACCGGGGAGCTGTTTTTT.

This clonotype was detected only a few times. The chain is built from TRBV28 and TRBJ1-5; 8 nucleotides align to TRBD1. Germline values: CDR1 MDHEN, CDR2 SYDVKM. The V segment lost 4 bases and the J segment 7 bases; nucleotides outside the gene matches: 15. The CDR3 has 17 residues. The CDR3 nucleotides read TGTGCCAGCAGTTCTCCCGGACAGGGAGGGTTTGCCCAGCCCCAGCATTTT. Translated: CASSSPGQGGFAQPQHF.

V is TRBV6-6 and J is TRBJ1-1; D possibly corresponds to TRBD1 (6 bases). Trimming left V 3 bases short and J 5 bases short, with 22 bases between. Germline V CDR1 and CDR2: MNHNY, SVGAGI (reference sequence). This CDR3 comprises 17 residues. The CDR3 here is CASSYGTSVGGGTEAFF. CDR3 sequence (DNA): TGTGCCAGCAGTTATGGGACATCGGTGGGCGGGGGGACTGAAGCTTTCTTT.

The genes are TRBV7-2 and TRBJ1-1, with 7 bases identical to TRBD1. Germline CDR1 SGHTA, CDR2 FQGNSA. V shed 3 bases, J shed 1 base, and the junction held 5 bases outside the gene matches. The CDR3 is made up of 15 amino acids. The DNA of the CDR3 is TGTGCCAGCAGCTTTAGGGGGCTAAAGAACACTGAAGCTTTCTTT. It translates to CASSFRGLKNTEAFF.

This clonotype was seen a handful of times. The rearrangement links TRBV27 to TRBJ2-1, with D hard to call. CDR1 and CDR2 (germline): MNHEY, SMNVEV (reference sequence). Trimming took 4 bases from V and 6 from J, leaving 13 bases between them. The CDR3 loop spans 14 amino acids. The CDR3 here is CASSSTSFGNEQFF. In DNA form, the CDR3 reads TGTGCCAGCAGTTCGACTTCCTTCGGCAATGAGCAGTTCTTC.

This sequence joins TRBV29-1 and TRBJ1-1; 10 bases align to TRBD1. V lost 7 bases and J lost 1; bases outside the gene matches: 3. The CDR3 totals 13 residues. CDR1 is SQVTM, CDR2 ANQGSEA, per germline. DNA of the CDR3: TGCAGCGGGGACAGGGGACAGAACACTGAAGCTTTCTTT. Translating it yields CSGDRGQNTEAFF.

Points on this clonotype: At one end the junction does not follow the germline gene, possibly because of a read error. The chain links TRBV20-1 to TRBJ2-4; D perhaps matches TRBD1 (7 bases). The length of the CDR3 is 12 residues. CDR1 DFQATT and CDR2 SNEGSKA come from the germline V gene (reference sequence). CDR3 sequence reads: CGAQGGENIQYF. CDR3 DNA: TGCGGTGCTCAGGGGGGCGAAAACATTCAGTACTTC.

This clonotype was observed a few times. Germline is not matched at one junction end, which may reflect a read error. The CDR3: CASSPRLAGVETQHF. The CDR3 DNA reads as TGTGCCAGCAGCCCCCGTCTAGCGGGAGTCGAGACCCAGCACTTC. The genes are TRBV9 and TRBJ2-5, with TRBD2 matching over 10 bases. From germline, CDR1 is SGDLS and CDR2 YYNGEE. The CDR3 length is 15 residues. Full variable domain (outside the CDR3, taken from reference TRBV9 and TRBJ2-5): DSGVTQTPKHLITATGQRVTLRCSPRSGDLSVYWYQQSLDQGLQFLIQYYNGEERAKGNILERFSAQQFPDLHSELNLSSLELGDSALYFCASSPRLAGVETQHFGPGTRLLVL.

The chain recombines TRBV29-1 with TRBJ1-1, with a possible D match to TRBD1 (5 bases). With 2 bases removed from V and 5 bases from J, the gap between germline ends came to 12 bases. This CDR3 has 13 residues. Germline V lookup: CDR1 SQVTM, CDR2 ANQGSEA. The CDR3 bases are TGCAGCGTTGAAAGAGGGGAAGGGACTGAAGCTTTCTTT. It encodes CSVERGEGTEAFF.

CDR3 nucleotide sequence: TGTGCCAGCAGCTTAGGACTAGCGGGAGAGGGCTATCAAGAGACCCAGTACTTC. Residues: CASSLGLAGEGYQETQYF. The chain uses TRBV7-2 and TRBJ2-5, with 12 positions matching TRBD2. After removal of 1 base from V and 2 bases from J, the junction contained 8 bases not matched to a gene. Germline values: CDR1 SGHTA, CDR2 FQGNSA. The CDR3 covers 18 residues.

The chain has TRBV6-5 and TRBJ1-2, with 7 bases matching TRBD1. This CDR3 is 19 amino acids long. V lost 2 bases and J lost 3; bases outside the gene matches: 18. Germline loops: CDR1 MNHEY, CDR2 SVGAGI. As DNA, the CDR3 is TGTGCCAGCAGTTACGGTTCAGGTGCAGGGAAGGGGGCCGACTATGGCTACACCTTC. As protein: CASSYGSGAGKGADYGYTF.

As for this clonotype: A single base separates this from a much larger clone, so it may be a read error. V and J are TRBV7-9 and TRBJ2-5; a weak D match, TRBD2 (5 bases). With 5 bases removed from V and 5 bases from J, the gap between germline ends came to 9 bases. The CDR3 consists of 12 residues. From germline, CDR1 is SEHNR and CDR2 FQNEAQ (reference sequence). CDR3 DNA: TGTGCCAGCAGCCCCGGGATGGAGACCCAGTACTTC. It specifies CASSPGMETQYF.

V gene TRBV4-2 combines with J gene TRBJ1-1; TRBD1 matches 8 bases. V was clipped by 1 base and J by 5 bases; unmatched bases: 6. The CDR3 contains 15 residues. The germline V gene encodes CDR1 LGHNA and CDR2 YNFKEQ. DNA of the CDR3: TGTGCCAGCAGCCAAGCTCAGGGGGCGAGTACTGAAGCTTTCTTT. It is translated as CASSQAQGASTEAFF.

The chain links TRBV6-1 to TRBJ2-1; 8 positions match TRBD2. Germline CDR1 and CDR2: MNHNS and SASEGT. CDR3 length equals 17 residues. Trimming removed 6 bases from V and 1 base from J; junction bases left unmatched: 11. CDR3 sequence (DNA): TGTGCCAGCAGCCGAGGACTAGCAAGAACATCCTACAATGAGCAGTTCTTC. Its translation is CASSRGLARTSYNEQFF.

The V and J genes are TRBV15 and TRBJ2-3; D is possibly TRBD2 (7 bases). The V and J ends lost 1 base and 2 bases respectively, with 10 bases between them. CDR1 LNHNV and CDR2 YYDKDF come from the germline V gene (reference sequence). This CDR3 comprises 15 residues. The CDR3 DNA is TGTGCCACCAGCAGAGTCCGGGGGGCCACAGATACGCAGTATTTT. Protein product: CATSRVRGATDTQYF.

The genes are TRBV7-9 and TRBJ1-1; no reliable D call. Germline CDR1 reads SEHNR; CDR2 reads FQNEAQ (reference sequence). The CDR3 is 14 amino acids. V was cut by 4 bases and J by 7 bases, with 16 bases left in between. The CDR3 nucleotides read TGTGCCAGCAGCTCCCTCACCGGGCCCCTTGAAGCTTTCTTT. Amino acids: CASSSLTGPLEAFF. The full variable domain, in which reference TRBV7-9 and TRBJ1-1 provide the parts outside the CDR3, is DTGVSQNPRHKITKRGQNVTFRCDPISEHNRLYWYRQTLGQGPEFLTYFQNEAQLEKSRLLSDRFSAERPKGSFSTLEIQRTEQGDSAMYLCASSSLTGPLEAFFGQGTRLTVV.

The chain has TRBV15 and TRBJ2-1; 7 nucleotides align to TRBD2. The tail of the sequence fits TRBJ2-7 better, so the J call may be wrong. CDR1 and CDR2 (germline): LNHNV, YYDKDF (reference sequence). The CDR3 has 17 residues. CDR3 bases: TGTGCCACCAGCAGAGGTTGGGGGAGGGCCTTTGTTATCGAGCAGTACTTC. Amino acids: CATSRGWGRAFVIEQYF.

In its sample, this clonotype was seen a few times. The CDR3 loop is CASSQEQGQGYEQYF. CDR3 coding DNA: TGCGCCAGCAGCCAAGAACAGGGACAGGGCTACGAGCAGTACTTC. This chain connects TRBV4-3 to TRBJ2-7; 9 bases align to TRBD1. This CDR3 is 15 amino acids long. With V trimmed by 0 bases and J by 3 bases, 3 bases remained unmatched. From germline, CDR1 is LGHNA and CDR2 YSLEER.

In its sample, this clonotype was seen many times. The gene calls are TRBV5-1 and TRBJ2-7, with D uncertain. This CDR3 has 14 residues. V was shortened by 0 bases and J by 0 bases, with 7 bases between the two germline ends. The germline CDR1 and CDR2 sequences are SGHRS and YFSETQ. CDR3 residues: CASSLGALSYEQYF. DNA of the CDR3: TGCGCCAGCAGCTTGGGGGCCCTCTCCTACGAGCAGTACTTC.

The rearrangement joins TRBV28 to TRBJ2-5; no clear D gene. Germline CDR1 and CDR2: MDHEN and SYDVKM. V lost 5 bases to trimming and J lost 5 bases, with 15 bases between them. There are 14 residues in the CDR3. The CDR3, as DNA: TGTGCCAGCAGTGTATCGTCAGCCTGGGAGACCCAGTACTTC. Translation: CASSVSSAWETQYF.